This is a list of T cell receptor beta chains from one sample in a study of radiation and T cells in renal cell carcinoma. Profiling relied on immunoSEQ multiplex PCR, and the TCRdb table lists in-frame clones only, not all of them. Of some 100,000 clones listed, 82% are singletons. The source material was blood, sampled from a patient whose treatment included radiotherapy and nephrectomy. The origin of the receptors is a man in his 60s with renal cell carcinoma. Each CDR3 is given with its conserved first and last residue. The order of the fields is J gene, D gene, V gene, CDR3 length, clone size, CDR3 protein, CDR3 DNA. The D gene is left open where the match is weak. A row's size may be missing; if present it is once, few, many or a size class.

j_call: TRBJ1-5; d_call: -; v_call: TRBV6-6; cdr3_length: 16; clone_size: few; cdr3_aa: CASSYAIGRENQPQHF; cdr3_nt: TGTGCCAGCAGTTACGCAATCGGACGGGAAAATCAGCCCCAGCATTTT
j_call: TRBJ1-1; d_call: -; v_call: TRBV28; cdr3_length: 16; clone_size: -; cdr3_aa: CASSARGGRSWTEAFF; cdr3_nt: TGTGCCAGCAGTGCCCGTGGGGGGCGATCTTGGACTGAAGCTTTCTTT
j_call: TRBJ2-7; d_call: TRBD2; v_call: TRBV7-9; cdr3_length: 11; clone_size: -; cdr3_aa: CASSFGSGLYF; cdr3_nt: TGTGCCAGCAGCTTTGGTAGCGGGCTTTACTTC
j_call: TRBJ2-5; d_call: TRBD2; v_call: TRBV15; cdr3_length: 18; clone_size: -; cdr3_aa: CATSFRVGTSAYQETQYF; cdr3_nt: TGTGCCACCAGCTTCCGAGTTGGGACTAGCGCGTACCAAGAGACCCAGTACTTC
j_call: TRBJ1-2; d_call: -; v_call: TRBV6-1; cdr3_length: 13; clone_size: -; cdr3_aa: CASTRGRGGGYTF; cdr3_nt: TGTGCCAGCACCCGCGGAAGGGGTGGAGGCTACACCTTC
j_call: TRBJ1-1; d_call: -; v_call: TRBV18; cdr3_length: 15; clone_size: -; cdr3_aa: CASSPGADLNTEAFF; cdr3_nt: TGTGCCAGCTCACCTGGGGCGGACCTGAACACTGAAGCTTTCTTT
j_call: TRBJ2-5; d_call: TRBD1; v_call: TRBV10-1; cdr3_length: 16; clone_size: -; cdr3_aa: CASSESITGGQETQYF; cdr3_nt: TGCGCCAGCAGTGAGTCGATTACAGGGGGGCAAGAGACCCAGTACTTC
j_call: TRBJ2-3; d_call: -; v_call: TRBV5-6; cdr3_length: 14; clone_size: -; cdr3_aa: CASSLALRTDTQYF; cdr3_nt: TGTGCCAGCAGCTTGGCCTTGCGCACAGATACGCAGTATTTT
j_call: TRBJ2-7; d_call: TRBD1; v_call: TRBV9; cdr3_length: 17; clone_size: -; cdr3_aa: CASSVGPSDRGSYEQYF; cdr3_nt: TGTGCCAGCAGCGTAGGCCCCTCGGACAGGGGGTCGTACGAGCAGTACTTC
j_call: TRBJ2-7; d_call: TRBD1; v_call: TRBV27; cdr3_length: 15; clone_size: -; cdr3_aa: CASSLTGGSSYEQYF; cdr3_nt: TGTGCCAGCAGTTTGACAGGGGGTAGCTCCTACGAGCAGTACTTC
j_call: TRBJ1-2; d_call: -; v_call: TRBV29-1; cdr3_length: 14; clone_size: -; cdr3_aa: CSVEPPTGAYGYTF; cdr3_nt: TGCAGCGTTGAACCCCCGACCGGAGCCTATGGCTACACCTTC
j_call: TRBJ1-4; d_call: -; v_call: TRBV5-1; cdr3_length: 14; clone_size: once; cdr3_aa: CASSLQGTNEKLFF; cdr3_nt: TGCGCCAGCAGCTTACAGGGCACTAATGAAAAACTGTTTTTT
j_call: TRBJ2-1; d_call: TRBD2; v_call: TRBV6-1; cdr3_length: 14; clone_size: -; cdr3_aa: CASSAGLANNEQFF; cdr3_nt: TGTGCCAGCAGTGCCGGACTAGCGAACAATGAGCAGTTCTTC
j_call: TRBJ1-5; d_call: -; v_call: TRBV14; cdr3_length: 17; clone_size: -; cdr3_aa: CASSQDPCREGNQPQHF; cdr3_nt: TGTGCCAGCAGCCAAGATCCCTGCAGGGAAGGCAATCAGCCCCAGCATTTT
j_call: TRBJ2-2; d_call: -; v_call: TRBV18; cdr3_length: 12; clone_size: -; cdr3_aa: CASSPETGELFF; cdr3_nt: TGTGCCAGCTCACCCGAAACCGGGGAGCTGTTTTTT
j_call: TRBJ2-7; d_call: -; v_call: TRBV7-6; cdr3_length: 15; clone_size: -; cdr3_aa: CASSYGGAITYEQYF; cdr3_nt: TGTGCCAGCAGCTATGGGGGGGCTATCACCTACGAGCAGTACTTC
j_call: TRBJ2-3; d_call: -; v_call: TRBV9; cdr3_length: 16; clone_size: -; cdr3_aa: CASSVDSSFSTDTQYF; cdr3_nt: TGTGCCAGCAGCGTAGATTCTAGCTTTTCAACAGATACGCAGTATTTT
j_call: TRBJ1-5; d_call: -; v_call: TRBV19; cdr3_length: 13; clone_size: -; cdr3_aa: CASSVRGPQPQHF; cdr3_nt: TGTGCCAGTAGTGTCAGGGGCCCCCAGCCCCAGCATTTT
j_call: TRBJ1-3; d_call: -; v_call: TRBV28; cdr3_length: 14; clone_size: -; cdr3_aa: CASTPINSGNTIYF; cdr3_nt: TGTGCCAGCACCCCAATCAACTCTGGAAACACCATATATTTT
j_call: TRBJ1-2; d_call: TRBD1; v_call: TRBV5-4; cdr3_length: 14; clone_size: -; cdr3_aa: CASRYRGQDYGYTF; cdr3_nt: TGTGCCAGCAGATACAGGGGGCAGGACTATGGCTACACCTTC
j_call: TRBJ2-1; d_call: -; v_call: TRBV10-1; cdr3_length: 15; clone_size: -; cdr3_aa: CASSEGTLTTNEQFF; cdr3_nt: TGCGCCAGCAGTGAGGGGACTCTCACTACCAATGAGCAGTTCTTC
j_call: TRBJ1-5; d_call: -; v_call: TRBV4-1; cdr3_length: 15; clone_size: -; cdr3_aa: CASSRNTGSNQPQHF; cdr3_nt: TGCGCCAGCAGCCGCAATACAGGGAGCAATCAGCCCCAGCATTTT
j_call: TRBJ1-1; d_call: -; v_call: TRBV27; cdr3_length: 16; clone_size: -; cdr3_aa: CASSLGVGKAQSEAFF; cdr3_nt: TGTGCCAGCAGTTTGGGAGTCGGGAAAGCCCAGTCTGAAGCTTTCTTT
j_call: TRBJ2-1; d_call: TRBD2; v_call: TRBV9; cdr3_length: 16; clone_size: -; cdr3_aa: CASSVGWTSSYNEQFF; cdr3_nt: TGTGCCAGCAGCGTAGGTTGGACTAGCTCCTACAATGAGCAGTTCTTC
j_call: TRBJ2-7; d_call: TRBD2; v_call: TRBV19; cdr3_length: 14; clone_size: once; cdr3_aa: CASSISSGGYEQYF; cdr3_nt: TGTGCCAGTAGTATATCTAGCGGGGGTTACGAGCAGTACTTC
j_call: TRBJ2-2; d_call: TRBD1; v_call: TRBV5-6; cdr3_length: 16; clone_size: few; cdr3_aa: CASNSWGTGYTGELFF; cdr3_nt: TGTGCCAGCAATTCGTGGGGGACAGGATACACCGGGGAGCTGTTTTTT
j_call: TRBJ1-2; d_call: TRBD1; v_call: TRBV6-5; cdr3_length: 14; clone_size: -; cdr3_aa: CASKEGATNYGYTF; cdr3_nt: TGTGCCAGCAAGGAGGGGGCGACGAACTATGGCTACACCTTC
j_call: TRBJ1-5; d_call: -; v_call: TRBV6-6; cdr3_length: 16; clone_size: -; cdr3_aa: CASSYGYQGASQPQHF; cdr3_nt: TGTGCCAGCAGTTACGGTTATCAGGGCGCAAGTCAGCCCCAGCATTTT
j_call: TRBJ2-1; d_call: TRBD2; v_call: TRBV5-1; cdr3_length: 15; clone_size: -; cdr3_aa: CASSLNSGENNEQFF; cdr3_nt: TGCGCCAGCAGCTTGAATAGCGGGGAGAACAATGAGCAGTTCTTC
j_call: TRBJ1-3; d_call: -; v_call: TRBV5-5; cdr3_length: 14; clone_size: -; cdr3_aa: CASSLLLSGNTIYF; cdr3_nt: TGTGCCAGCAGCTTGTTGCTCTCTGGAAACACCATATATTTT
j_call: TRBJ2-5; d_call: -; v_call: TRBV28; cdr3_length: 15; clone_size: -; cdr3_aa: CASSPGEWVRETQYF; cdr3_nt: TGTGCCAGCAGTCCAGGGGAATGGGTACGAGAGACCCAGTACTTC
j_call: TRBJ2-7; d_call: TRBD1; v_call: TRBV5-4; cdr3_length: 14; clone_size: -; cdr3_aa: CASRDRASLYEQYF; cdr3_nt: TGTGCCAGCAGGGACAGGGCGTCCCTTTACGAGCAGTACTTC
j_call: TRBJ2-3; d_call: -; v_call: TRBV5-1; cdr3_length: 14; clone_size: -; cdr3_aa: CASSLGLLTDTQYF; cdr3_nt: TGCGCCAGCAGCCTCGGACTGCTCACAGATACGCAGTATTTT
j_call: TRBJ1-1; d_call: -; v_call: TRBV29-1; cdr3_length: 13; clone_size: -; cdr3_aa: CSVEVGGNTEAFF; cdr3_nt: TGCAGCGTTGAGGTAGGGGGGAACACTGAAGCTTTCTTT
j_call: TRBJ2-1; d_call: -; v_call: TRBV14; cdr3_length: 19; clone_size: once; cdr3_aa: CASSLSTGRPGSSYNEQFF; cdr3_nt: TGTGCCAGCAGCCTCTCGACAGGCCGACCGGGTAGCTCCTACAATGAGCAGTTCTTC
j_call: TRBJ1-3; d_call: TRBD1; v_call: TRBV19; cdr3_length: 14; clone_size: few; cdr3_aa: CASIPTGVGNTIYF; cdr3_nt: TGTGCCAGTATCCCTACAGGGGTGGGAAACACCATATATTTT
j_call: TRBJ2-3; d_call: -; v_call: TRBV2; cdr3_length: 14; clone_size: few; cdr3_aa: CASKASRGVDTQYF; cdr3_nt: TGTGCCAGCAAGGCGAGTCGGGGCGTAGATACGCAGTATTTT
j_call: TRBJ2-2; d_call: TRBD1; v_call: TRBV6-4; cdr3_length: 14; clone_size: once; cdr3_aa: CASRAGTGAGELFF; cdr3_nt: TGTGCCAGCAGGGCAGGGACAGGTGCCGGGGAGCTGTTTTTT
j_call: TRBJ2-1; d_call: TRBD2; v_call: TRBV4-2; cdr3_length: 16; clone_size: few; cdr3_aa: CASSPRGGGSYNEQFF; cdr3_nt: TGTGCCAGCAGCCCCCGGGGCGGGGGCTCCTACAATGAGCAGTTCTTC
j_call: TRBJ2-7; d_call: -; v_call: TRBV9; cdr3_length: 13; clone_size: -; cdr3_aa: CASSVEAAGEQYF; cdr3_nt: TGTGCCAGCAGCGTAGAAGCGGCAGGGGAGCAGTACTTC
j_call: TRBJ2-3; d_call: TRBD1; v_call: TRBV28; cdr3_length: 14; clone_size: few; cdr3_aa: CASSLRTGGDTQYF; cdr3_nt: TGTGCCAGCAGTTTACGCACAGGGGGGGATACGCAGTATTTT
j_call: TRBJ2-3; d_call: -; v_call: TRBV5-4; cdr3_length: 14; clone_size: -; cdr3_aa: CASSLSPRTDTQYF; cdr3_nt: TGTGCCAGCAGCTTGTCACCGCGCACAGATACGCAGTATTTT
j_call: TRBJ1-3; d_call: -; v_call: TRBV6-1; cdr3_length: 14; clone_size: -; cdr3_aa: CASSRDYSGNTIYF; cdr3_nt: TGTGCCAGTTCCAGGGACTACTCTGGAAACACCATATATTTT
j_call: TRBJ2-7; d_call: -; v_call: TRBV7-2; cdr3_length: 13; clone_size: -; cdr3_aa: CASQSTGFYEQYF; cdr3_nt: TGTGCCAGCCAGTCTACAGGGTTCTACGAGCAGTACTTC
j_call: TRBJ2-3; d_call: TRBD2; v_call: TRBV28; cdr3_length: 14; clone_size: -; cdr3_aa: CASWGGRSTDTQYF; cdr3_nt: TGTGCCAGCTGGGGAGGGAGGAGCACAGATACGCAGTATTTT
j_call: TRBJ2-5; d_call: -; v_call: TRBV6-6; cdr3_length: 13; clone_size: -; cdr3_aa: CASSRGARETQYF; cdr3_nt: TGTGCCAGCAGTAGGGGGGCCCGAGAGACCCAGTACTTC
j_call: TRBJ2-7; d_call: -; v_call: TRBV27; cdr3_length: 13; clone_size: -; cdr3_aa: CAASGGLTYEQYF; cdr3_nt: TGTGCCGCATCCGGGGGATTAACCTACGAGCAGTACTTC
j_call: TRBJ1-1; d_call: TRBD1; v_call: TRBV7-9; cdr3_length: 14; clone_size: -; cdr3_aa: CASNRGRLDTEAFF; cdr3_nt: TGTGCCAGCAACAGGGGGCGGTTAGACACTGAAGCTTTCTTT
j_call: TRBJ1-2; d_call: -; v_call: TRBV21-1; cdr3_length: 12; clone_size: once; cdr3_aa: CASRTVGGGYTF; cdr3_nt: TGTGCCAGCAGGACGGTTGGGGGTGGCTACACCTTC
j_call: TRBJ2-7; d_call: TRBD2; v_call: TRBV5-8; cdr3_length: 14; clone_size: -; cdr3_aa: CASSLTSGSTEQYF; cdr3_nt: TGTGCCAGCAGCCTGACTAGCGGGAGTACCGAGCAGTACTTC
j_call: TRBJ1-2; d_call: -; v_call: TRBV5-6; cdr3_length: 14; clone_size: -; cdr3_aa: CASSLVTANYGYTF; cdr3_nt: TGTGCCAGCAGCTTGGTTACAGCAAACTATGGCTACACCTTC
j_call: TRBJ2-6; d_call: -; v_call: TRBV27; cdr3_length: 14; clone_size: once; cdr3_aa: CASSSYSGANVLTF; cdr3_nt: TGTGCCAGCAGTTCATACTCTGGGGCCAACGTCCTGACTTTC
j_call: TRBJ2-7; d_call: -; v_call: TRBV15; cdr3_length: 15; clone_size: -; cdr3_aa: CATSSTAPSSYEQYF; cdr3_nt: TGTGCCACCAGCAGTACAGCCCCGAGCTCCTACGAGCAGTACTTC
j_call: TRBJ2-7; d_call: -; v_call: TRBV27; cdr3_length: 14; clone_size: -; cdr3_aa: CASSLEGLGSEQYF; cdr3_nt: TGTGCCAGCAGTTTAGAGGGTCTAGGGTCCGAGCAGTACTTC
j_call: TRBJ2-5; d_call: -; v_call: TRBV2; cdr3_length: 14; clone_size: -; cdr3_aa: CASRQGYLSETQYF; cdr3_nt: TGTGCCAGCAGGCAGGGATATTTGAGTGAGACCCAGTACTTC
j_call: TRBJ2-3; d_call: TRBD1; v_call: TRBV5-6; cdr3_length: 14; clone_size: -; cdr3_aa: CASSWDRGADTQYF; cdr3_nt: TGTGCCAGCAGCTGGGACAGGGGAGCAGATACGCAGTATTTT
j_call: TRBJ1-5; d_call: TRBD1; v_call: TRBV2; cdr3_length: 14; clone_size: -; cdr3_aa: CASSGQGVGQPQHF; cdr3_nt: TGTGCCAGCAGCGGTCAGGGGGTCGGTCAGCCCCAGCATTTT